The 17 T cell receptor beta chains listed next were all sequenced from one sample in a study of identical twins (dated by TCRdb to between 2015 and 2016). Receptors were amplified or captured by 5' RACE. For sequencing, an Illumina HiSeq 2000 was employed. TCRdb itself trimmed the public reads at Q25 with fastp, ran MiXCR and retained productive beta chains. Under each unique CDR3 protein, matching rows form one entry showing the most common genes and DNA. This sample is represented by some 1,600,000 distinct CDR3 sequences; under 35% of them were singletons. Approximately 0.25% of the sample lies in the top ten. What was sequenced was cord blood. The receptors shown here come from a newborn girl in good health.

V and J are TRBV4-2 and TRBJ2-5; TRBD2 agrees at 9 bases. CDR3 length equals 15 residues. V gave up 3 bases and J gave up 4 bases; unmatched junction bases: 6. Germline CDR1 LGHNA, CDR2 YNFKEQ. Here the CDR3 DNA reads TGTGCCAGCAGCCAGAGCGGGGGGCCTGTAGAGACCCAGTACTTC. Its translation is CASSQSGGPVETQYF.

Written as DNA, the CDR3 is TGCAGTGCTAGTCCCCAGGGTGGCTATGGCTACACCTTC. This translates into CSASPQGGYGYTF. This chain joins TRBV20-1 and TRBJ1-2; D might be TRBD1 (5 bases). CDR1 DFQATT and CDR2 SNEGSKA come from the germline V gene (reference sequence). The V end was cut by 3 bases, the J end by 4 bases, with 12 bases between. The CDR3 has 13 amino acids.

The chain has TRBV5-1 and TRBJ2-2; D is possibly TRBD1 or TRBD2 (5 bases each). The CDR3 is 15 amino acids. Germline V gene lookup returns CDR1 SGHRS and CDR2 YFSETQ. Trimming left V 4 bases short and J 1 base short, with 11 bases between. The CDR3 bases are TGCGCCAGCAGCCCCCGGGACGGGAACACCGGGGAGCTGTTTTTT. Its protein product is CASSPRDGNTGELFF.

This clonotype was picked up a small number of times. This chain joins TRBV24-1 and TRBJ2-6, with D maybe TRBD2 (6 bases). Trimming stripped 6 bases from V and 0 bases from J, with 8 bases between. CDR1 and CDR2 (germline): KGHDR, SFDVKD. This CDR3 region has 15 residues. Here the CDR3 reads CATSLGGSGANVLTF. The CDR3 coding sequence is TGTGCCACCAGTTTGGGGGGCTCTGGGGCCAACGTCCTGACTTTC.

This clonotype was recorded many times. The rearrangement joins TRBV11-2 to TRBJ2-1, with no clear D. The V gene lost 1 base and the J gene lost 0 bases, with 4 bases spanning the gap. The CDR3 runs to 14 residues. The germline gives CDR1 SGHAT, CDR2 FQNNGV. The CDR3 here is CASSLANSYNEQFF. The CDR3 DNA is TGTGCCAGCAGCTTAGCCAACTCCTACAATGAGCAGTTCTTC.

In its sample, this clonotype was seen a few times. This rearrangement joins TRBV5-4 to TRBJ1-2; a weak D match, TRBD1 (6 bases). Trimming left V 0 bases short and J 2 bases short, with 17 bases between. Germline CDR1 reads SGHNT; CDR2 reads YYREEE (reference sequence). There are 17 residues in the CDR3. This chain's CDR3 is CASSLEVQGPSNYGYTF. Written as DNA, the CDR3 is TGTGCCAGCAGCTTGGAGGTGCAGGGGCCTTCCAACTATGGCTACACCTTC.

A remark on this clonotype: A much larger clone lies a single base off, so this may be a read error. This chain uses TRBV29-1 with TRBJ1-2, with a possible D match to TRBD1 (5 bases). The CDR3 length is 13 residues. The germline V gene has CDR1 SQVTM and CDR2 ANQGSEA. The CDR3, as DNA: TGCAGCGTTGCACAGGAGGGTGGCTATGGCCACACCTTC. Protein product: CSVAQEGGYGHTF.

This clonotype was observed a handful of times. A junction end diverges from the germline sequence, so it may reflect a read error. The V call is TRBV12-3 or TRBV12-4, the J call TRBJ1-1; D gene uncertain. The CDR3 sequence is 15 residues long. The CDR3 is CASSFTDGPNTEAFF. The CDR3 bases are TGTGCCAGCAGTTTTACCGACGGCCCGAACACTGAAGCTTTTTTT.

The chain has TRBV10-3 and TRBJ1-1; no clear D gene. Germline assignment: CDR1 ENHRY and CDR2 SYGVKD. Trimming left V 2 bases short and J 1 base short, with 8 bases between. This CDR3 region has 14 residues. The CDR3 sequence is CAISEREGNTEAFF. The CDR3, as DNA: TGTGCCATCAGTGAGAGGGAGGGGAACACTGAAGCTTTCTTT.

This chain connects TRBV24-1 to TRBJ2-2, with TRBD2 as a possible D gene (5 bases). Trimming took 8 bases from V and 6 from J, leaving 9 bases between them. Germline assignment: CDR1 KGHDR and CDR2 SFDVKD. CDR3 length: 12 residues. The CDR3 sequence is CATMEAAGELFF. Here the CDR3 DNA reads TGTGCCACCATGGAGGCGGCCGGGGAGCTGTTTTTT.

This chain joins TRBV20-1 and TRBJ2-4; D gene unclear. The DNA end is more similar to TRBJ2-7, so the J call may be wrong. Per germline, CDR1 DFQATT and CDR2 SNEGSKA (reference sequence). This CDR3 is 14 amino acids long. CDR3 sequence: CSADSRPALYEQYF. The CDR3 region has the DNA TGCAGTGCTGATTCGAGGCCGGCTTTGTACGAGCAGTACTTC.

J is TRBJ2-3 and V is TRBV6-1; 7 bases line up with TRBD1. This CDR3 is 16 amino acids long. Germline V gives CDR1 MNHNS, CDR2 SASEGT. Losses at the gene ends were 8 bases for V and 6 bases for J; bases not matched to a gene: 17. Here the CDR3 DNA reads TGTGCCAGCCGCAACCGGTGGAAGGGGGCTCGGGATACGCAGTATTTT. Amino acid sequence: CASRNRWKGARDTQYF.

This clonotype was detected a few times. The chain recombines TRBV7-9 with TRBJ1-1; no clear D gene. This CDR3 region has 12 residues. Looked up from germline, CDR1 is SEHNR and CDR2 is FQNEAQ (reference sequence). V was shortened by 7 bases and J by 2 bases, with 8 bases between the two germline ends. The chain's CDR3 is CASNEPNTEAFF. CDR3 in DNA: TGTGCCAGCAATGAGCCAAACACTGAAGCTTTCTTT.

This clonotype was counted a few times. The chain joins TRBV6-1 to TRBJ1-5, with 9 bases identical to TRBD1. With 7 bases clipped from V and 3 bases from J, the junction kept 7 bases outside the gene matches. Germline lookup yields CDR1 MNHNS and CDR2 SASEGT. The CDR3 is made up of 15 amino acids. Here the CDR3 DNA reads TGTGCCAGCACCCAGACAGGGGGGACCAATCAGCCCCAGCATTTT. Amino acids: CASTQTGGTNQPQHF.

This clonotype was seen many times. The chain joins TRBV7-2 to TRBJ1-1; D might be TRBD1 (5 bases). Germline CDR1 reads SGHTA; CDR2 reads FQGNSA. Trimming left V 3 bases short and J 1 base short, with 9 bases between. CDR3 size: 14 residues. The CDR3, as DNA: TGTGCCAGCAGCTTCCAGGGACCGAACACTGAAGCTTTCTTT. The encoded protein is CASSFQGPNTEAFF.

The chain couples TRBV9 to TRBJ2-1; D is possibly TRBD2 (7 bases). Trimming took 0 bases from V and 3 from J, leaving 13 bases between them. The germline CDR1 and CDR2 sequences are SGDLS and YYNGEE. The CDR3 loop spans 16 amino acids. CDR3 loop: CASSVAGGGLYNEQFF. In DNA, the CDR3 is TGTGCCAGCAGCGTAGCTGGGGGGGGCCTCTACAATGAGCAGTTCTTC.

As for this clonotype: The junction departs from the called germline gene at one end, perhaps through a read error. The V gene is TRBV7-7, the J gene TRBJ2-7; the D gene is possibly TRBD2 (6 bases). Germline CDR1 reads SSHAT; CDR2 reads FNYEAQ (reference sequence). The CDR3 runs 16 residues. CDR3 sequence reads: CASSLEGGGSVDEQYF. The CDR3 DNA sequence: TGTGCTAGCAGCTTAGAGGGTGGAGGGTCTGTGGACGAGCAGTACTTC.